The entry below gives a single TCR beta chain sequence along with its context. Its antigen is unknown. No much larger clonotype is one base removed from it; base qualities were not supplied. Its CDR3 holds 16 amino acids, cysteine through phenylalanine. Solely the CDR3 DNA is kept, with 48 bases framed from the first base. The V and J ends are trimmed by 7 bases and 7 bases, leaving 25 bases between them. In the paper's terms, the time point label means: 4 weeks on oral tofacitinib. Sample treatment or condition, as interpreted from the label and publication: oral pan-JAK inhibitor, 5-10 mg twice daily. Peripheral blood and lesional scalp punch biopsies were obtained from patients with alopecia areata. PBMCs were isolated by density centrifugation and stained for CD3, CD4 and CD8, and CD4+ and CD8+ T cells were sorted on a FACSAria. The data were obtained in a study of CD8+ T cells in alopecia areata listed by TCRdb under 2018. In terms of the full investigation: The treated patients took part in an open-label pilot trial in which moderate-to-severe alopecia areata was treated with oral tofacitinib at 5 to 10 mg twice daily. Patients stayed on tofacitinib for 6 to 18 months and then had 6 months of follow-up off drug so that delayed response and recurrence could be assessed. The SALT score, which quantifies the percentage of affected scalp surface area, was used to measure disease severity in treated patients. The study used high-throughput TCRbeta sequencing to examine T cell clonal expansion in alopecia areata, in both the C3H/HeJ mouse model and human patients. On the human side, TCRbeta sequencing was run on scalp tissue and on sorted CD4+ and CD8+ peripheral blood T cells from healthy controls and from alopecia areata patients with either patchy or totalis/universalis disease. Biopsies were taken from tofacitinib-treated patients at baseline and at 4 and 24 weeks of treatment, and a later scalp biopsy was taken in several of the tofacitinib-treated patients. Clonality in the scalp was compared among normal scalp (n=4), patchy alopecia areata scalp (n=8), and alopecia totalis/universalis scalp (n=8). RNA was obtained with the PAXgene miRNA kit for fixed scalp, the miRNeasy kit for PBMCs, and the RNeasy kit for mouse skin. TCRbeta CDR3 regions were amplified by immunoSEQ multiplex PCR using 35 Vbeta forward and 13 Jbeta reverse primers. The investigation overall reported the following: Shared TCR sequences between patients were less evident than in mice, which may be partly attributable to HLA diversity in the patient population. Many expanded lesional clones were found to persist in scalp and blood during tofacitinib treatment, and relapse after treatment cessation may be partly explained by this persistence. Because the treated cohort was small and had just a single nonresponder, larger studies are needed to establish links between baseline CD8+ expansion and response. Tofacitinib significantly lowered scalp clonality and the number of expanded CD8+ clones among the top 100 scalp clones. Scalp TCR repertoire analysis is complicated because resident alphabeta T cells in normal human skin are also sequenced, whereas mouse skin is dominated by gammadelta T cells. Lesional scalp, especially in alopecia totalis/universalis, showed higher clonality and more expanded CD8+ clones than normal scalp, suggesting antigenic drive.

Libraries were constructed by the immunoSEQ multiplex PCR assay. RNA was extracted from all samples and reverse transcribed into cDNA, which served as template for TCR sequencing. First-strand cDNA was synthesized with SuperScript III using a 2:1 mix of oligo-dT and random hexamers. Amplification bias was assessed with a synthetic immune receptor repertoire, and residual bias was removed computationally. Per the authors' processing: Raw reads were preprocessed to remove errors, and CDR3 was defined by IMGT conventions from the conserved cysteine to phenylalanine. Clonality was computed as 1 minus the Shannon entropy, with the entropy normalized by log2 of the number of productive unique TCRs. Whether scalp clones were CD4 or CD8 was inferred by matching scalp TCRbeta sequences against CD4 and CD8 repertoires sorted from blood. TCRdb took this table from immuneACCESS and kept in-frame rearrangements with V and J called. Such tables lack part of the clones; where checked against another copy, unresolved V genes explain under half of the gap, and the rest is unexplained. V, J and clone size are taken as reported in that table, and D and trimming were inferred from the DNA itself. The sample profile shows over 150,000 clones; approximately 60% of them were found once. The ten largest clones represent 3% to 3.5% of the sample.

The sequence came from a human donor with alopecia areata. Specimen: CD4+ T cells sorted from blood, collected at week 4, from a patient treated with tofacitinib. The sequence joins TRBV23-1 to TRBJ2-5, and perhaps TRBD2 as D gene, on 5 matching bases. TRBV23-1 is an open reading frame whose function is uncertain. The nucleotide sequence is TGCGCCAGCAAAACCCCGGCAGGAGGCTGCTTGGGGACCCAGTACTTC. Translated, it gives CASKTPAGGCLGTQYF.